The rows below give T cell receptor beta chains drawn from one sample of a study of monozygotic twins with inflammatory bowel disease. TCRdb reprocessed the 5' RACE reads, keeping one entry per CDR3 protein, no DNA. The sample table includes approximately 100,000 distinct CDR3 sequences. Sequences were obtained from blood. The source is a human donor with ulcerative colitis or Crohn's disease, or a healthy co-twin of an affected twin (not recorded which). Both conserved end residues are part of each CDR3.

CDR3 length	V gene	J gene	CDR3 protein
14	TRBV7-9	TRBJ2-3	CASSFGSGRNTQYF
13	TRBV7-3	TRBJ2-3	CASSSQGTDTQYF
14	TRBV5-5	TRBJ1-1	CASGRTGRDTEAFF
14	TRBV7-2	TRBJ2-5	CASSSNRGQETQYF
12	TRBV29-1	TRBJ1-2	CSVGSQGTGYTF
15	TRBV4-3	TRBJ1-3	CASSQDASSGNTIYF
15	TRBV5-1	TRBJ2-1	CASSIQVESYNEQFF
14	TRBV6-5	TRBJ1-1	CASSYSSENTEAFF
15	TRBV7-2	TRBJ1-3	CASSTSQNSGNTIYF
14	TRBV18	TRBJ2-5	CASSPPENAETQYF
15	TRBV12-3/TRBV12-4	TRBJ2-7	CASSRGLAGNYEQYF
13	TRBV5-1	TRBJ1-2	CASSEGAVGGYTF
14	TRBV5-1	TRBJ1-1	CASSLGAVNTEAFF
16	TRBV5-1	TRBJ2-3	CASTIAGTIGTDTQYF
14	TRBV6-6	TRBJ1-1	CASSWLMADTEAFF
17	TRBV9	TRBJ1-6	CASGVDGGRSYNSPLHF
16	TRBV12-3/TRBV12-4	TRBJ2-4	CASSPGTSGFKNIQYF
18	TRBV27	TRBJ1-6	CASTFTRQGSSYNSPLHF
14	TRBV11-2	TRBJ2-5	CASSLAGQQETQYF
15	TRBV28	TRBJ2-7	CASSLLVAGDYEQYF
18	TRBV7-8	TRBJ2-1	CASSLAGGGTSVANEQFF
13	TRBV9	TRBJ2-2	CASTPRGPGELFF
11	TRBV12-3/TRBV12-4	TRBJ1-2	CASSLGGGYTF
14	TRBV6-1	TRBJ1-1	CASWGRLSTTEAFF
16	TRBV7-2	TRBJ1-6	CASSLVGTGANSPLHF
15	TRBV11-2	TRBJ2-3	CASSLAGEGTDTQYF
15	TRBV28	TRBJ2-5	CASSPGTFYGETQYF
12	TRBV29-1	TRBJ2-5	CSVGQGGETQYF
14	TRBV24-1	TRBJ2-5	CATSEQGRQETQYF
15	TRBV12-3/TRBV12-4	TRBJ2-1	CASSRSGGGGNEQFF
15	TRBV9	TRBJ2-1	CASSVGGGDYNEQFF
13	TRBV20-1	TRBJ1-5	CSTGTDSNQPQHF
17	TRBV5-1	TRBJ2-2	CASSSGLAGANTGELFF
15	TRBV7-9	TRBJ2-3	CASSITGTTTDTQYF
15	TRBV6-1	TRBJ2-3	CASNEPGLGADTQYF
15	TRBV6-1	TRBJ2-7	CASTLTGWVLYEQYF
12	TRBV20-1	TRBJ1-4	CSATATNEKLFF